The sequence of this T cell receptor beta chain was determined in a study of blood T cell repertoires in COVID-19. At the level of the study: T cells, B-cell-depleted T cells, or PBMCs provided the cDNA or gDNA that served as material.

The CDR3 consists of 18 residues. In germline, CDR1 is MGHRA, CDR2 YSYEKL. V was clipped by 3 bases and J by 4 bases; unmatched bases: 14. Original methodology: Using reference gene primer amplification, nucleated cell counts were estimated. The repertoire was sequenced with immunoSEQ multiplex PCR; TCRdb's copy has only in-frame clones and lacks some. From that table come the V and J calls and clone size; the DNA was used to work out D and trimming. The table includes about 210,000 clones, over 75% detected once. The TCR sequence derives from a woman in her thirties or forties with acute or convalescent COVID-19. The chain employs TRBV4-1 and TRBJ1-5; 8 bases fit TRBD1. The specimen sequenced was peripheral blood. The CDR3 DNA sequence: TGCGCCAGCAGCCAGGCACTCCTCGGGACAGGTACTAATCAGCCCCAGCATTTT. Translated, it gives CASSQALLGTGTNQPQHF.